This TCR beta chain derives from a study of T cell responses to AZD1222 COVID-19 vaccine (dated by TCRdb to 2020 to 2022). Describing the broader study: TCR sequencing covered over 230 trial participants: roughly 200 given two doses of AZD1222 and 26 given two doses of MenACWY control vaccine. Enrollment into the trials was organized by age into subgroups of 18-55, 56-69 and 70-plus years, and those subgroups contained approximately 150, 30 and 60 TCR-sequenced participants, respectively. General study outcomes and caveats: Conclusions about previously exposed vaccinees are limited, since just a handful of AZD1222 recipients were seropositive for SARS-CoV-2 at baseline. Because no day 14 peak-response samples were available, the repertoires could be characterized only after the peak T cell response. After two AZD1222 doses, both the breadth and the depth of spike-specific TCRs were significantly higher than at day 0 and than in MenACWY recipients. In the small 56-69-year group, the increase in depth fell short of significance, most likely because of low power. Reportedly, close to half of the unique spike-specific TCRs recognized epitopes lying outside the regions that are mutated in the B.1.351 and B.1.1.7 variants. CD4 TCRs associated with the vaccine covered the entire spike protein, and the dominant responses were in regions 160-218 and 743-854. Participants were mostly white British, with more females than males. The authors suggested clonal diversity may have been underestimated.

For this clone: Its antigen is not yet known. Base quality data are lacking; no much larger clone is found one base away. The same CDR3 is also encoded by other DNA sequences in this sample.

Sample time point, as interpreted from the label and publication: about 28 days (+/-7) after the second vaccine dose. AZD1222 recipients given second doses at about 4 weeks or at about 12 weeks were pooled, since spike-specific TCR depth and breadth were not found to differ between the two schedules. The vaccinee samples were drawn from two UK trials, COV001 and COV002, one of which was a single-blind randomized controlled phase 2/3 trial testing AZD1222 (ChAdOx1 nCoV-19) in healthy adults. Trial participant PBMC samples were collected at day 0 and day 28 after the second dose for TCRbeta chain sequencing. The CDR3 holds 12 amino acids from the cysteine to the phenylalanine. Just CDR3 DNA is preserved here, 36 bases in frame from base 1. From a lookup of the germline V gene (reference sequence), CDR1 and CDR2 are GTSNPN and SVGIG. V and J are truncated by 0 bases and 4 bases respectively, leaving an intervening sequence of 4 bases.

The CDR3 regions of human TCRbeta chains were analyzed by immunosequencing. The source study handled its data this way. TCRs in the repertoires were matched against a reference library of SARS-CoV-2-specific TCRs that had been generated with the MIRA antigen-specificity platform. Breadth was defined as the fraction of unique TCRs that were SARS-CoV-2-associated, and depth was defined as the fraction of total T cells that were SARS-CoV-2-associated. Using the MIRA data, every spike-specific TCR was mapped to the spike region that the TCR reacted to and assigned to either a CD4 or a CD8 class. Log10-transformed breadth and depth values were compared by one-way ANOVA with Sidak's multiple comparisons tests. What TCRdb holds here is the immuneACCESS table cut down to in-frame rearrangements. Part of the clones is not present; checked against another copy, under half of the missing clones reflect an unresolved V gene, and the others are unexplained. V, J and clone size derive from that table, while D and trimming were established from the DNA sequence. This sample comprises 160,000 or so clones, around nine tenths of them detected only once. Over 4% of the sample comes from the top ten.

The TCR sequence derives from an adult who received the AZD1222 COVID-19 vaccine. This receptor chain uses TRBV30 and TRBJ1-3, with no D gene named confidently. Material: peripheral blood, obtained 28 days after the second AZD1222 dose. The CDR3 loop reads CAWSVTGNTIYF. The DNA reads TGTGCCTGGAGTGTCACCGGAAACACCATATATTTT.